The 16 T cell receptor beta chains below were found in one sample sequenced in a study of shared clonotypes between healthy human individuals. Assay used: immunoSEQ multiplex PCR; TCRdb lists only in-frame clones, some missing. This repertoire shows hundreds of thousands of clones, 96% found once; its top ten account for roughly 0.06%. What was sequenced was naive CD4+ T cells sorted from blood. Subset described: CD45RA+ positively selected. These receptors all come from a woman aged 30 to 39 in good health.

The chain recombines TRBV18 with TRBJ2-7, with 7 bases fitting TRBD2. CDR3 length equals 13 residues. Germline V gene data show CDR1 as KGHSH and CDR2 as LQKENI. V trimming: 2 bases; J trimming: 6 bases; junction bases outside the gene matches: 4. The CDR3 DNA sequence: TGTGCCAGCTCACCAGACGGACTAGGCGAGCAGTACTTC. Amino acids: CASSPDGLGEQYF.

The rearrangement uses TRBV4-2 and TRBJ1-4, with TRBD1 matching over 8 bases. The V segment lost 5 bases and the J segment 2 bases; nucleotides outside the gene matches: 4. The CDR3 consists of 15 residues. Germline CDR1 LGHNA, CDR2 YNFKEQ. CDR3 sequence reads: CASSETGVTNEKLFF. CDR3 bases: TGTGCCAGCAGCGAGACAGGGGTGACTAATGAAAAACTGTTTTTT.

This chain joins TRBV7-8 and TRBJ2-3, with no clear D. Germline assignment: CDR1 SGHVS and CDR2 FQNEAQ. This CDR3 has 17 residues. V lost 5 bases, J lost 1 base, and 19 bases lay in between. The CDR3 sequence: CASSRAPPRSRTDTQYF. As DNA, the CDR3 is TGTGCCAGCAGCCGGGCCCCCCCCAGATCCCGCACAGATACGCAGTATTTT.

The table lists this clone with a count of one. V is TRBV19 and J is TRBJ2-7; the D is unclear. Germline V gene sequence: CDR1 LNHDA, CDR2 SQIVND (reference sequence). The V gene lost 7 bases and the J gene lost 5 bases, with 15 bases spanning the gap. The CDR3 extends over 13 amino acids. CDR3 loop: CASTHRWGNEQYF. CDR3 coding DNA: TGTGCCAGTACCCACCGGTGGGGAAACGAGCAGTACTTC. The variable domain in full, with the rest retrieved from reference TRBV19 and TRBJ2-7, is DGGITQSPKYLFRKEGQNVTLSCEQNLNHDAMYWYRQDPGQGLRLIYYSQIVNDFQKGDIAEGYSVSREKKESFPLTVTSAQKNPTAFYLCASTHRWGNEQYFGPGTRLTVT.

The chain has TRBV29-1 and TRBJ2-3; 7 positions match TRBD1. The CDR3 contains 14 residues. J lost 3 bases, V lost 7 bases, and 10 bases had no gene match. Germline V lookup: CDR1 SQVTM, CDR2 ANQGSEA. The CDR3 DNA is TGCAGCGCCCGAAATCGACAGGGAACAGATACGCAGTATTTT. Protein: CSARNRQGTDTQYF.

This clone was found once. The chain couples TRBV19 to TRBJ1-5; no firm D call. The V gene's germline CDR1 is LNHDA and CDR2 SQIVND (reference sequence). The CDR3 runs 15 residues. The V end was cut by 0 bases, the J end by 5 bases, with 11 bases between. The CDR3 bases are TGTGCCAGTAGTATAGATGGGGTAAGGGATCAGCCCCAGCATTTT. Encoded protein: CASSIDGVRDQPQHF.

As to this clone: Other DNA sequences from this sample encode an identical CDR3 as well. The chain uses TRBV18 and TRBJ1-5, with 9 bases aligning to TRBD1. V shed 6 bases, J shed 4 bases, and the junction held 7 bases outside the gene matches. The CDR3 has 15 amino acids. Per the germline V gene, CDR1 is KGHSH and CDR2 is LQKENI. CDR3 loop: CASSPTGGSNQPQHF. The DNA for the CDR3 is TGTGCCAGCTCCCCGACAGGGGGTAGTAATCAGCCCCAGCATTTT.

V is TRBV11-2 and J is TRBJ1-2, with D uncertain. Germline loops: CDR1 SGHAT, CDR2 FQNNGV. This CDR3 has 15 residues. Trimming pared 0 bases from V and 3 bases from J, leaving 11 bases between. CDR3 nucleotides: TGTGCCAGCAGCTTAGATTACCCGCCCTACTATGGCTACACCTTC. Its protein product is CASSLDYPPYYGYTF.

This chain links TRBV15 with TRBJ2-3, with 9 bases fitting TRBD1. The CDR3 consists of 19 residues. The junction had 14 bases not matched to a gene; V was cut back by 2 bases and J by 2 bases. Germline V lookup: CDR1 LNHNV, CDR2 YYDKDF (reference sequence). The CDR3 nucleotides are TGTGCCACCAGCAGAAATAGGGCCGGGACAGGGTCGAACACAGATACGCAGTATTTT. This codes for CATSRNRAGTGSNTDTQYF.

The count of this clone is one. The gene calls are TRBV28 and TRBJ1-6, with no clear D. Trimming shortened V by 7 bases and J by 6 bases, and 10 bases separated the two germline ends. This CDR3 spans 13 amino acids. Germline V gene data show CDR1 as MDHEN and CDR2 as SYDVKM. CDR3 amino acids: CASIDLPNSPLHF. In nucleotides, the CDR3 is TGTGCCAGCATTGACCTGCCTAATTCACCCCTCCACTTT. Based on the CDR3 plus reference TRBV28 and TRBJ1-6, the full variable domain is DVKVTQSSRYLVKRTGEKVFLECVQDMDHENMFWYRQDPGLGLRLIYFSYDVKMKEKGDIPEGYSVSREKKERFSLILESASTNQTSMYLCASIDLPNSPLHFGNGTRLTVT.

The rearrangement joins TRBV6-6 to TRBJ2-2; either TRBD1 or TRBD2 may supply D (5 bases each). Germline CDR1 MNHNY, CDR2 SVGAGI (reference sequence). The CDR3 is 15 amino acids. The V and J ends lost 5 bases and 5 bases respectively, with 15 bases between them. The CDR3: CASSMGVVRTGELFF. CDR3 bases: TGTGCCAGCAGTATGGGGGTAGTTCGGACCGGGGAGCTGTTTTTT.

The chain is built from TRBV19 and TRBJ2-6; the match to TRBD2 covers 7 bases. The germline V gene encodes CDR1 LNHDA and CDR2 SQIVND (reference sequence). Trimming cost V 9 bases and J 0 bases; bases outside gene matches: 2. This CDR3 spans 14 amino acids. The chain's CDR3 is CASGRISGANVLTF. The CDR3 DNA reads TGTGCCAGCGGGAGGATCTCTGGGGCCAACGTCCTGACTTTC.

In this sample, this clone turned up once. The chain combines TRBV13 with TRBJ2-1, with D possibly being TRBD2 (6 bases). CDR3 length equals 13 residues. Per the germline V gene, CDR1 is PRHDT and CDR2 is FYEKMQ (reference sequence). Trimming left V 6 bases short and J 8 bases short, with 14 bases between. The CDR3 here is CASRSGGGDEQFF. The CDR3 DNA reads TGTGCCAGCAGGAGTGGTGGAGGGGATGAGCAGTTCTTC.

J is TRBJ1-5 and V is TRBV2; TRBD1 matches 8 bases. CDR1 and CDR2 from the germline V gene are SNHLY and FYNNEI. The CDR3 is 13 amino acids. V lost 6 bases and J lost 8; bases outside the gene matches: 6. The CDR3 region has the DNA TGTGCCAGCAGCGGGACAGGTTTTAAGCCCCAGCATTTT. Translation gives CASSGTGFKPQHF.

This chain joins TRBV18 and TRBJ2-7; D may be TRBD2 (6 bases). Germline V CDR1 and CDR2: KGHSH, LQKENI. V lost 6 bases and J lost 2, with 20 bases in between. This CDR3 contains 16 residues. The CDR3: CASSPMEGNAAYEQYF. Written as DNA, the CDR3 is TGTGCCAGCTCCCCTATGGAGGGAAACGCTGCCTACGAGCAGTACTTC.

The rearrangement joins TRBV14 to TRBJ2-7; 12 nucleotides match TRBD2. Looked up from germline, CDR1 is SGHDN and CDR2 is FVKESK. The trim removed 4 bases at V and 2 bases at J, leaving 27 bases unmatched. The length of the CDR3 is 23 residues. CDR3 nucleotides: TGTGCCAGCAGCCCCTCGACCCGCTCCTGGACTAGCGGGGTAAAGGGACTAACCTACGAGCAGTACTTC. This translates into CASSPSTRSWTSGVKGLTYEQYF.